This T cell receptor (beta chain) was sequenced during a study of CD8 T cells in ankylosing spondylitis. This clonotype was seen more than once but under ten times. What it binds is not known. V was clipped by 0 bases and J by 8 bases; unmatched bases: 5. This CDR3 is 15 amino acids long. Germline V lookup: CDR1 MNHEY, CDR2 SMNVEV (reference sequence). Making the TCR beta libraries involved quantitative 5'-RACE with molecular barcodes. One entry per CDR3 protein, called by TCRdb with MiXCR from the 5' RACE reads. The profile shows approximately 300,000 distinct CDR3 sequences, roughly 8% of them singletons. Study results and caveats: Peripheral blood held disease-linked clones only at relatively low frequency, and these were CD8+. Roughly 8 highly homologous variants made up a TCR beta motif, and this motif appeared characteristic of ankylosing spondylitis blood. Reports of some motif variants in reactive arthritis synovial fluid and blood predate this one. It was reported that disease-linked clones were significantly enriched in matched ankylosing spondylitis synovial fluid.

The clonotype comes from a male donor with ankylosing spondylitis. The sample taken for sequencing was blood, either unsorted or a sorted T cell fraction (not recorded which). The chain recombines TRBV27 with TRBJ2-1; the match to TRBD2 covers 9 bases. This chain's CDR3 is CASSLSAGGPDEQFF. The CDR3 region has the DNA TGTGCCAGCAGTTTATCGGCGGGAGGGCCGGATGAGCAGTTCTTC.